This is a list of T cell receptor beta chains from one sample in a study of T cells in Graves' hyperthyroidism and ophthalmopathy. TCRdb redid the calling of the multiplex PCR reads with MiXCR, one entry per CDR3 protein. The data contain 220,000 or so distinct CDR3 sequences, roughly 15% of them singletons. Source material: blood. The receptors here all came from a woman under 30 with Graves' ophthalmopathy. Each CDR3 is given without its conserved first and last residue. Each record gives: J gene, CDR3 length, V gene, CDR3 protein.

TRBJ2-3 14 TRBV7-8 ASSSGLGSYTDTQY
TRBJ1-5 11 TRBV7-8 ASSPSSNQPQH
TRBJ2-4 11 TRBV10-3 ATMTPLGDIQY
TRBJ1-2 11 TRBV7-9 ASSLVSDYGYT
TRBJ1-2 12 TRBV28 ASNRGPLRYGYT
TRBJ2-1 13 TRBV9 ASSVSGFKNNEQF
TRBJ1-1 13 TRBV4-1 ASSQDETGLSEAF
TRBJ1-1 10 TRBV2 APGVGNTEAF
TRBJ1-3 12 TRBV3-1 ASSQDSSGNTIY
TRBJ2-7 13 TRBV20-1 SASGDGELYYEQY
TRBJ2-7 11 TRBV2 ASSENRFYEQY
TRBJ1-6 18 TRBV2 ASSDSETGWTDSYNSPLH
TRBJ1-1 11 TRBV4-2 ASSQEEGTEAF
TRBJ1-2 10 TRBV7-3 ASSLTGDGYT
TRBJ2-3 14 TRBV28 AINSIGRRSTDTQY
TRBJ1-3 12 TRBV12-3/TRBV12-4 ASIPRGPGNTIY
TRBJ2-3 9 TRBV7-9 ASSPDHSRY
TRBJ2-1 16 TRBV19 ASSNKGLAGVGYNEQF